One and the same sample provided the 25 T cell receptor beta chains below, sequenced in a study of shared clonotypes between healthy human individuals. In the naive CD8 group, cells lacked CD45RO and were positively selected for CCR7, so terminally differentiated effector memory CD45RA+ cells were left out. This table comes from immunoSEQ multiplex PCR, and its TCRdb copy is limited to in-frame clones, with some not included. The table includes about 650,000 clones, nearly 97% detected once. The sample taken for sequencing was naive CD8+ T cells sorted from blood. The receptors here all came from a woman aged 25 to 39 in good health.

This rearrangement joins TRBV5-1 to TRBJ2-1; 14 nucleotides line up with TRBD2. V was pared by 0 bases and J by 9 bases, with 20 bases of the junction left unmatched. Germline CDR1 reads SGHRS; CDR2 reads YFSETQ. The CDR3 runs 21 residues. The CDR3 protein is CASSLAGTSGSPDLYMAEQFF. CDR3 nucleotides: TGCGCCAGCAGCTTGGCCGGGACTAGCGGGAGTCCAGATCTTTATATGGCTGAGCAGTTCTTC.

This chain uses TRBV14 with TRBJ2-7, with D unclear. Germline V CDR1 and CDR2: SGHDN, FVKESK. V was cut by 1 base and J by 5 bases, with 9 bases left in between. This CDR3 is built from 13 residues. CDR3 nucleotides: TGTGCCAGCAGCCAAGGAGGTAGGAACGAGCAGTACTTC. This gives the protein CASSQGGRNEQYF.

V is TRBV12-5 and J is TRBJ2-1, with D possibly TRBD2 on 5 matching bases. Germline V gene data show CDR1 as LGHNT and CDR2 as FRNRAP. This CDR3 is 15 amino acids long. V was cut by 7 bases and J by 0 bases, with 13 bases left in between. The CDR3: CASAEGFSSYNEQFF. CDR3 DNA: TGTGCTAGTGCCGAGGGTTTTAGCTCCTACAATGAGCAGTTCTTC.

As regards this clone: A read error may produce the germline difference seen at one junction end. This chain connects TRBV27 to TRBJ2-1, with 9 positions matching TRBD2. The CDR3 runs 12 residues. Per the germline V gene, CDR1 is MNHEY and CDR2 is SMNVEV (reference sequence). This CDR3 is CASGDASNEQFF. Here the CDR3 DNA reads TGCGCTAGCGGGGATGCGAGCAATGAGCAGTTCTTC.

The chain is built from TRBV2 and TRBJ2-1, with 10 bases that match TRBD1. The CDR3 runs 17 residues. V trimming: 4 bases; J trimming: 7 bases; junction bases outside the gene matches: 13. Germline V gene sequence: CDR1 SNHLY, CDR2 FYNNEI. CDR3 region: CASSALTETGGRNEQFF. The CDR3 DNA reads as TGTGCCAGCAGTGCCCTGACGGAGACAGGGGGCAGGAATGAGCAGTTCTTC.

This rearrangement joins TRBV27 to TRBJ2-2, with D uncertain. The CDR3 has 15 amino acids. In germline, CDR1 is MNHEY, CDR2 SMNVEV (reference sequence). The V end was cut by 3 bases, the J end by 1 base, with 9 bases between. The CDR3 here is CASSFVSGNTGELFF. The CDR3 DNA sequence: TGTGCCAGCAGTTTCGTTTCCGGGAACACCGGGGAGCTGTTTTTT.

This clone was observed a single time. The chain employs TRBV11-2 and TRBJ1-6; unclear D gene. Trimming removed 6 bases from V and 9 bases from J, with 9 bases in between. This CDR3 is built from 12 residues. Per germline, CDR1 SGHAT and CDR2 FQNNGV. The CDR3 nucleotides are TGTGCCAGCAGATCGGGCAGTTCACCCCTCCACTTT. It codes for CASRSGSSPLHF.

The genes are TRBV20-1 and TRBJ1-2; perhaps TRBD1 as D (6 bases). The germline CDR1 and CDR2 sequences are DFQATT and SNEGSKA (reference sequence). The CDR3 is 11 amino acids. CDR3 residues: CRIRGSRGYTF. CDR3 DNA sequence: TGCAGGATCAGGGGTAGTCGTGGCTACACCTTC.

This clone has just one count. The chain employs TRBV6-6 and TRBJ2-7, with D possibly TRBD1 on 5 matching bases. Germline CDR1 is MNHNY and CDR2 is SVGAGI (reference sequence). Trimming took off 6 bases at V and 4 bases at J, with 10 bases between the two ends. This CDR3 region has 12 residues. The CDR3 DNA reads TGTGCCAGCAGCAACTCAGGGTACGAGCAGTACTTC. Translated: CASSNSGYEQYF.

The chain recombines TRBV28 with TRBJ2-7, with no clear D. The CDR3 is 12 amino acids. Germline V gives CDR1 MDHEN, CDR2 SYDVKM. V lost 6 bases and J lost 3, with 9 bases in between. The CDR3 nucleotides read TGTGCCAGCAGACATAATCGCTACGAGCAGTACTTC. It codes for CASRHNRYEQYF. Full variable domain (remainder filled in from reference TRBV28 and TRBJ2-7): DVKVTQSSRYLVKRTGEKVFLECVQDMDHENMFWYRQDPGLGLRLIYFSYDVKMKEKGDIPEGYSVSREKKERFSLILESASTNQTSMYLCASRHNRYEQYFGPGTRLTVT.

The V gene is TRBV15, the J gene TRBJ2-3; 7 bases match TRBD2. The CDR3 is made up of 13 amino acids. The V segment lost 9 bases and the J segment 3 bases; nucleotides outside the gene matches: 6. Germline CDR1 LNHNV, CDR2 YYDKDF (reference sequence). The CDR3 loop is CATAGAETDTQYF. The CDR3 DNA reads TGTGCCACTGCGGGAGCGGAAACAGATACGCAGTATTTT.

In this sample, this clone turned up once. The chain couples TRBV27 to TRBJ2-5; the match to TRBD1 covers 10 bases. Germline values: CDR1 MNHEY, CDR2 SMNVEV (reference sequence). The CDR3 extends over 16 amino acids. J gave up 5 bases and V 4 bases, and 10 bases lay outside the gene matches. The CDR3 here is CASSSIGTGVAETQYF. The CDR3 DNA is TGTGCCAGCAGTTCAATTGGGACAGGGGTTGCGGAGACCCAGTACTTC.

V gene TRBV28 combines with J gene TRBJ1-3; D is ambiguous. V was shortened by 1 base and J by 0 bases, with 7 bases between the two germline ends. The germline gives CDR1 MDHEN, CDR2 SYDVKM. The CDR3 has 15 residues. DNA of the CDR3: TGTGCCAGCAGTTTATCGGGGAGCTCTGGAAACACCATATATTTT. Translating gives CASSLSGSSGNTIYF.

The rearrangement uses TRBV7-6 and TRBJ2-1; 10 nucleotides line up with TRBD2. Germline loops: CDR1 SGHVS, CDR2 FNYEAQ. The CDR3 is 17 amino acids. Germline trimming cut 1 base from V and 0 bases from J; bases unmatched to any gene: 3. This CDR3 is CASSLVASGSSYNEQFF. In DNA, the CDR3 is TGTGCCAGCAGCTTAGTGGCTAGCGGGAGCTCCTACAATGAGCAGTTCTTC. The full variable domain, in which reference TRBV7-6 and TRBJ2-1 provide the parts outside the CDR3, is GAGVSQSPRYKVTKRGQDVALRCDPISGHVSLYWYRQALGQGPEFLTYFNYEAQQDKSGLPNDRFSAERPEGSISTLTIQRTEQRDSAMYRCASSLVASGSSYNEQFFGPGTRLTVL.

This chain joins TRBV4-1 and TRBJ1-2; 10 bases line up with TRBD1. This CDR3 region has 17 residues. J was trimmed by 6 bases and V by 4 bases; bases with no gene match: 14. The germline gives CDR1 MGHRA, CDR2 YSYEKL. CDR3 amino acids: CASSLRGQGERKDGYTF. For the CDR3, the DNA is TGCGCCAGCAGCCTTCGAGGACAGGGGGAAAGGAAAGATGGCTACACCTTC.

The count of this clone is one. The chain couples TRBV13 to TRBJ1-4, with 8 positions matching TRBD1. CDR3 length: 13 residues. Unmatched junction bases numbered 4, after V lost 7 bases and J lost 6 bases. The germline V gene encodes CDR1 PRHDT and CDR2 FYEKMQ (reference sequence). CDR3 nucleotides: TGTGCCAGCACCACAGGGGGGGATGAAAAACTGTTTTTT. This encodes CASTTGGDEKLFF.

V gene TRBV29-1 combines with J gene TRBJ2-1, with 13 bases matching TRBD2. Trimming cost V 7 bases and J 8 bases; bases outside gene matches: 5. Germline CDR1 and CDR2: SQVTM and ANQGSEA. The CDR3 covers 13 residues. This CDR3 reads CSDRTSGSDEQFF. The DNA of the CDR3 is TGCAGCGATCGGACTAGCGGGAGCGATGAGCAGTTCTTC.

V is TRBV27 and J is TRBJ2-7; D not resolved. Deletions cut 6 bases from V and 0 bases from J, with 12 bases between. CDR3 length equals 14 residues. Per the germline V gene, CDR1 is MNHEY and CDR2 is SMNVEV (reference sequence). DNA of the CDR3: TGTGCCAGCAGCCCCAGTACGAGCTCCTACGAGCAGTACTTC. This encodes CASSPSTSSYEQYF.

J is TRBJ1-5 and V is TRBV19; tentative D call: TRBD1 (5 bases). V was pared by 7 bases and J by 1 base, with 14 bases between. Germline CDR1 is LNHDA and CDR2 is SQIVND (reference sequence). The CDR3 spans 15 residues. DNA of the CDR3: TGTGCCAGTAAGGTGGCAGGGTTAAGCAATCAGCCCCAGCATTTT. Translated: CASKVAGLSNQPQHF.

This clone was recorded only once. This rearrangement joins TRBV19 to TRBJ2-1, with TRBD1 identical over 7 bases. This CDR3 has 17 residues. The V segment lost 0 bases and the J segment 5 bases; nucleotides outside the gene matches: 10. Germline CDR1 reads LNHDA; CDR2 reads SQIVND (reference sequence). Written as DNA, the CDR3 is TGTGCCAGTAGTATAGATCTTGAGACAGGGCGTGACAATGAGCAGTTCTTC. This sequence encodes CASSIDLETGRDNEQFF.

This clone was observed once. This sequence joins TRBV28 and TRBJ2-5; 7 nucleotides agree with TRBD1. With V trimmed by 7 bases and J by 2 bases, 10 bases remained unmatched. CDR1 is MDHEN, CDR2 SYDVKM, per germline. The CDR3 covers 15 residues. CDR3 residues: CASTIGTAPQETQYF. The CDR3 region has the DNA TGTGCCAGCACCATAGGGACAGCCCCTCAAGAGACCCAGTACTTC. Variable domain in full (rest from reference TRBV28 and TRBJ2-5): DVKVTQSSRYLVKRTGEKVFLECVQDMDHENMFWYRQDPGLGLRLIYFSYDVKMKEKGDIPEGYSVSREKKERFSLILESASTNQTSMYLCASTIGTAPQETQYFGPGTRLLVL.

V is TRBV30 and J is TRBJ2-7; 11 nucleotides match TRBD2. The CDR3 is 15 residues long. Looked up from germline, CDR1 is GTSNPN and CDR2 is SVGIG (reference sequence). Losses at the gene ends were 3 bases for V and 3 bases for J; bases not matched to a gene: 7. The CDR3 DNA reads as TGTGCCTGGAGCAGTAGCGGGAGGGAAAACTACGAGCAGTACTTC. As protein: CAWSSSGRENYEQYF.

This clone was counted between two and nine times. The chain recombines TRBV28 with TRBJ2-7; TRBD2 matches 12 bases. Trimming removed 2 bases from V and 9 bases from J; junction bases left unmatched: 5. CDR1 is MDHEN and CDR2 is SYDVKM in the germline V gene. CDR3 length equals 14 residues. CDR3 residues: CASSLRLAGGGQYF. CDR3 coding DNA: TGTGCCAGCAGTTTAAGGCTAGCGGGAGGGGGGCAGTACTTC.

This clone was counted between two and nine times. The chain joins TRBV27 to TRBJ2-7; either TRBD1 or TRBD2 may fit D (5 bases each). The V end was cut by 6 bases, the J end by 3 bases, with 12 bases between. This CDR3 is 13 amino acids long. Germline CDR1 reads MNHEY; CDR2 reads SMNVEV (reference sequence). DNA for the CDR3: TGTGCCAGCAGCATGTTGGGGGTCTACGAGCAGTACTTC. Residues: CASSMLGVYEQYF.

The chain couples TRBV29-1 to TRBJ1-1, with D tentatively TRBD1 (5 bases). Trimming cost V 7 bases and J 6 bases, with 12 bases left between them. Germline V CDR1 and CDR2: SQVTM, ANQGSEA. The CDR3 runs to 11 residues. This CDR3 is CSGERQPEAFF. Written as DNA, the CDR3 is TGCAGCGGCGAGAGACAGCCTGAAGCTTTCTTT.